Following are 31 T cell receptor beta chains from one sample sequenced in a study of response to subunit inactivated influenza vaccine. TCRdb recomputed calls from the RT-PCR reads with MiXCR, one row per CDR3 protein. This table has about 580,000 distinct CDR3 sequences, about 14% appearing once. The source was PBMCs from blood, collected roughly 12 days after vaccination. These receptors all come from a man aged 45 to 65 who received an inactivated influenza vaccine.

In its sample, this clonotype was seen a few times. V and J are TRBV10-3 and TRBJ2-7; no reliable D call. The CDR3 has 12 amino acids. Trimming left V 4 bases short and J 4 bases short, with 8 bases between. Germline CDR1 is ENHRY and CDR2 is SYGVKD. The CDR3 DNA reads TGTGCCATCAGTGTGGGTCAATACGAGCAGTACTTC. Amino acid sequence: CAISVGQYEQYF.

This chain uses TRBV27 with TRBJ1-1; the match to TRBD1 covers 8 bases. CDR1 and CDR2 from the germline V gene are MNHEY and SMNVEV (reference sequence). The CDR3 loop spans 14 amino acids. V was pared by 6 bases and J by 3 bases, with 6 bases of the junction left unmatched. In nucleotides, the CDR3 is TGTGCCAGCAGAAACAGGGGGAAGGACACTGAAGCTTTCTTT. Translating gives CASRNRGKDTEAFF.

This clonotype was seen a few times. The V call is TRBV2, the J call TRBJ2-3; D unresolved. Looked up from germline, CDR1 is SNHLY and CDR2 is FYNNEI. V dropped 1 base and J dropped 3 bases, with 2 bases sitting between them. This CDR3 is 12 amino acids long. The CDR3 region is CASSEGTDTQYF. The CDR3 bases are TGTGCCAGCAGTGAAGGTACAGATACGCAGTATTTT.

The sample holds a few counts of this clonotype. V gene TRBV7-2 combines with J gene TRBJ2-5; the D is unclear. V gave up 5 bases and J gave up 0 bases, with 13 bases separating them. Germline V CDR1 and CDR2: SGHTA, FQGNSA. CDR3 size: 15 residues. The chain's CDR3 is CASSPPGWYQETQYF. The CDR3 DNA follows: TGTGCCAGCAGCCCCCCTGGGTGGTACCAAGAGACCCAGTACTTC. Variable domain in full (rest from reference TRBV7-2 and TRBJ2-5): GAGVSQSPSNKVTEKGKDVELRCDPISGHTALYWYRQSLGQGLEFLIYFQGNSAPDKSGLPSDRFSAERTGGSVSTLTIQRTQQEDSAVYLCASSPPGWYQETQYFGPGTRLLVL.

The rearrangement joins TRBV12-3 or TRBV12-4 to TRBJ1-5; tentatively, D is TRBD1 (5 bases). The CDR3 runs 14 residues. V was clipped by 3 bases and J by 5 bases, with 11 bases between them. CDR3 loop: CASSFIRGDQPQHF. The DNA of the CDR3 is TGTGCCAGCAGTTTTATTAGGGGAGATCAGCCCCAGCATTTT.

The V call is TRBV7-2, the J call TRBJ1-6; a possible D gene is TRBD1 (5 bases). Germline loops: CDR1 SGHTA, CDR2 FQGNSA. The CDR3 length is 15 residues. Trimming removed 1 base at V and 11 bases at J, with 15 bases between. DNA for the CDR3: TGTGCCAGCAGCTTAGATCGGTTTCGGGGGGCACCCCTCCACTTT. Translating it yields CASSLDRFRGAPLHF.

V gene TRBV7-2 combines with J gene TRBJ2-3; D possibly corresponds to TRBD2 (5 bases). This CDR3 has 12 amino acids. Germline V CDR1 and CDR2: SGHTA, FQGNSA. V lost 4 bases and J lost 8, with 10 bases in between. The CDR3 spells CASSYLEGTQYF. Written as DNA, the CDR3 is TGTGCCAGCAGCTACCTCGAGGGTACGCAGTATTTT.

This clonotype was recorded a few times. The CDR3, as DNA: TGTGCCAGCAGCAAACGATACGCTTTCTCGGGCACTGAAGCTTTCTTT. The encoded protein is CASSKRYAFSGTEAFF. The rearrangement links TRBV7-2 to TRBJ1-1; no firm D call. The CDR3 length is 16 residues. The ends were cut back, 5 bases at V and 4 bases at J, with 20 bases in the middle. Germline CDR1 SGHTA, CDR2 FQGNSA.

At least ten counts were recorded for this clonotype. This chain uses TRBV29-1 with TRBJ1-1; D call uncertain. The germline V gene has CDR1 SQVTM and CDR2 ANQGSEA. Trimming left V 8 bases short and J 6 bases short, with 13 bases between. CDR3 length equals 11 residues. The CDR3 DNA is TGCAGCACGGGCCTTAGGTCTGAAGCTTTCTTT. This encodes CSTGLRSEAFF.

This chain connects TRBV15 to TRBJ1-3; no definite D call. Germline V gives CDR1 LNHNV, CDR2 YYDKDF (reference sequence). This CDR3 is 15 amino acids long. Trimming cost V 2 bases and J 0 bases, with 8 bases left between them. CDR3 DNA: TGTGCCACCAGCAGACGTACAGTCTCTGGAAACACCATATATTTT. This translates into CATSRRTVSGNTIYF.

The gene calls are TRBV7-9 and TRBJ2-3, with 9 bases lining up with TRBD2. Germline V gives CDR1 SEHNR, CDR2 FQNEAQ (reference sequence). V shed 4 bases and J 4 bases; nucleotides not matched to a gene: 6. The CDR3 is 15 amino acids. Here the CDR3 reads CASSWVAGEADTQYF. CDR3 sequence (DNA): TGTGCCAGCAGCTGGGTAGCGGGAGAGGCAGATACGCAGTATTTT.

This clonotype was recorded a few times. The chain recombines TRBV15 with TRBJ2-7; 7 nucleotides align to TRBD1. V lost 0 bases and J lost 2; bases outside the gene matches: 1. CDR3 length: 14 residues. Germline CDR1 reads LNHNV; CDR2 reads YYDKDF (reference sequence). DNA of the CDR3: TGTGCCACCAGCAGAGAGGACAGGACCTACGAGCAGTACTTC. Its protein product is CATSREDRTYEQYF.

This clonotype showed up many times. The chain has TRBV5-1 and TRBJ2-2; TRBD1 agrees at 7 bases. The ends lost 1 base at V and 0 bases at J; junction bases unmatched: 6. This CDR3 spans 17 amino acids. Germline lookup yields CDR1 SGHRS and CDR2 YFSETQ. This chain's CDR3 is CASSLRGLHANTGELFF. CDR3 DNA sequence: TGCGCCAGCAGCTTGAGGGGGCTACATGCGAACACCGGGGAGCTGTTTTTT.

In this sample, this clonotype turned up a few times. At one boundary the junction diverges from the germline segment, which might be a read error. CDR3 nucleotides: TGTGCCAGCAGCCCGACGTTAGGGGCCCGTTCCTTCAATGAGCAGTTCTTC. Residues: CASSPTLGARSFNEQFF. This sequence joins TRBV5-4 and TRBJ2-1; D possibly corresponds to TRBD1 (5 bases). The CDR3 is 17 amino acids. Germline values: CDR1 SGHNT, CDR2 YYREEE (reference sequence).

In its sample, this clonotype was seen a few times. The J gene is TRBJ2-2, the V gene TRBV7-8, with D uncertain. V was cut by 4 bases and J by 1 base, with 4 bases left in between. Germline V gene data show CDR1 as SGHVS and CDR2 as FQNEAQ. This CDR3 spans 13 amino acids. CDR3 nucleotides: TGTGCCAGCAGCTCAGTGAACACCGGGGAGCTGTTTTTT. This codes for CASSSVNTGELFF. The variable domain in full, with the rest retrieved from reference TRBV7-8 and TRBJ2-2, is GAGVSQSPRYKVAKRGQDVALRCDPISGHVSLFWYQQALGQGPEFLTYFQNEAQLDKSGLPSDRFFAERPEGSVSTLKIQRTQQEDSAVYLCASSSVNTGELFFGEGSRLTVL.

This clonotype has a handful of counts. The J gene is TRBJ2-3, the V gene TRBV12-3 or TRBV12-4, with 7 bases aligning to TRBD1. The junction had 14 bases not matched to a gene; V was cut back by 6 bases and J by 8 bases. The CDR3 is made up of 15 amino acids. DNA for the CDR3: TGTGCCAGCAGCGCCGGACAGGACCCGCGAGGTACGCAGTATTTT. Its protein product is CASSAGQDPRGTQYF.

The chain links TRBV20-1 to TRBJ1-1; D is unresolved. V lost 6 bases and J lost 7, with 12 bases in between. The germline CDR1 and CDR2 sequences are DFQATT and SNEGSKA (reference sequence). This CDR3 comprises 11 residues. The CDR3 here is CSARTQLEAFF. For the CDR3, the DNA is TGCAGTGCGAGAACTCAGCTTGAAGCTTTCTTT.

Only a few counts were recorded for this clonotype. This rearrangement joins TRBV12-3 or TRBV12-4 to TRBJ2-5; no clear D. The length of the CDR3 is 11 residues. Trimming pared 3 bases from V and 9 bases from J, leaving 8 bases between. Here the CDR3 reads CASSFVKPQYF. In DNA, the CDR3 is TGTGCCAGCAGTTTCGTGAAACCCCAGTACTTC.

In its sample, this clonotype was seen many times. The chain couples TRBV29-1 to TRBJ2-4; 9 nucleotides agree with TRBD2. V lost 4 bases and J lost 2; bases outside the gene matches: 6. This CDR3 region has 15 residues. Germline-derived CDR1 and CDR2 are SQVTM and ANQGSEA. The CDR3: CSVGLAELPKNIQYF. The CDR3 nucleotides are TGCAGCGTTGGACTAGCGGAATTGCCCAAAAACATTCAGTACTTC.

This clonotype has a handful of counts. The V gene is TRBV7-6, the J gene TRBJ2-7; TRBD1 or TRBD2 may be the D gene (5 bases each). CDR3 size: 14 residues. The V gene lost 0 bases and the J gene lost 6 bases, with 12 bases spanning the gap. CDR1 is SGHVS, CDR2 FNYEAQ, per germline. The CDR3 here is CASSLASGGIEQYF. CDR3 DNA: TGTGCCAGCAGCTTAGCGTCTGGGGGTATCGAGCAGTACTTC.

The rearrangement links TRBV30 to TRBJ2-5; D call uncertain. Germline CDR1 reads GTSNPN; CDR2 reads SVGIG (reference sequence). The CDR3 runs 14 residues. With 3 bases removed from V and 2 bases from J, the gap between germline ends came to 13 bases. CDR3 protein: CAWRARANQETQYF. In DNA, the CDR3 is TGTGCCTGGAGAGCAAGGGCTAATCAAGAGACCCAGTACTTC. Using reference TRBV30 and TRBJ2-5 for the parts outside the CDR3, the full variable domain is SQTIHQWPATLVQPVGSPLSLECTVEGTSNPNLYWYRQAAGRGLQLLFYSVGIGQISSEVPQNLSASRPQDRQFILSSKKLLLSDSGFYLCAWRARANQETQYFGPGTRLLVL.

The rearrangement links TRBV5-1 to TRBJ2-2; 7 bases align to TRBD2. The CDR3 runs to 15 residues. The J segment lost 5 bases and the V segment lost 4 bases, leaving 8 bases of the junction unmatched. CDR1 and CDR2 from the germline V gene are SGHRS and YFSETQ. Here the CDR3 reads CASSPGPSGTGELFF. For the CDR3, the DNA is TGCGCCAGCAGCCCTGGCCCTAGCGGAACCGGGGAGCTGTTTTTT.

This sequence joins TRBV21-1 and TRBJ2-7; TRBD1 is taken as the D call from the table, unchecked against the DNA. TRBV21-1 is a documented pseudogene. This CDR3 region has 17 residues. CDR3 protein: CASSKLPRDKKLWEQYF. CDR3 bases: TGTGCCAGCAGCAAGTTACCACGGGACAAGAAGCTCTGGGAGCAGTACTTC.

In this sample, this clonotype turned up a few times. The CDR3 loop reads CATSDFKQGADFYEQFF. CDR3 nucleotides: TGTGCCACCAGTGATTTCAAACAGGGGGCGGATTTCTATGAGCAGTTCTTC. The chain is built from TRBV24-1 and TRBJ2-1, with TRBD1 matching over 9 bases. CDR3 size: 17 residues. Per germline, CDR1 KGHDR and CDR2 SFDVKD. Germline trimming cut 1 base from V and 8 bases from J; bases unmatched to any gene: 11.

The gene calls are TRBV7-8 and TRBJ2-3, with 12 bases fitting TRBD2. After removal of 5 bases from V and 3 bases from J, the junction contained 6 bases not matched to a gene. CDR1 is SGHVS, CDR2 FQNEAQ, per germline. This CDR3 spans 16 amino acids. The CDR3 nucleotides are TGTGCCAGCAGCCTACGACTAGCGGGAGAGACAGATACGCAGTATTTT. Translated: CASSLRLAGETDTQYF.

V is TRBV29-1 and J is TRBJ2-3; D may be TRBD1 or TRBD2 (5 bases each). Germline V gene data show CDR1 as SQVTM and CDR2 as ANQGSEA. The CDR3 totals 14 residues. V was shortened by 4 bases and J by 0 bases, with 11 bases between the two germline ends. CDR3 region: CSVGLWGSTDTQYF. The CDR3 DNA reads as TGCAGCGTTGGCCTTTGGGGGAGCACAGATACGCAGTATTTT.

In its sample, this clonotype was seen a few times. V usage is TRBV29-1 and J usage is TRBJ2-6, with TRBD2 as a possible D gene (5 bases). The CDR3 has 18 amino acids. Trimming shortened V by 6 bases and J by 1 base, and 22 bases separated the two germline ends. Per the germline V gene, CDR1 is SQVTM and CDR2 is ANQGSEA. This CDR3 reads CSVDHKAESGSGANVLTF. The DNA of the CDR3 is TGCAGCGTCGACCACAAAGCGGAAAGCGGATCTGGGGCCAACGTCCTGACTTTC.

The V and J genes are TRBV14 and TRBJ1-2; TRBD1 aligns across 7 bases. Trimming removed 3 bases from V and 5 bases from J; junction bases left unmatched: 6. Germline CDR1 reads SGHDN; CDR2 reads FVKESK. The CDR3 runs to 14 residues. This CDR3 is CASSQSGQAYGYTF. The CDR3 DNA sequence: TGTGCCAGCAGCCAGTCTGGACAGGCTTATGGCTACACCTTC.

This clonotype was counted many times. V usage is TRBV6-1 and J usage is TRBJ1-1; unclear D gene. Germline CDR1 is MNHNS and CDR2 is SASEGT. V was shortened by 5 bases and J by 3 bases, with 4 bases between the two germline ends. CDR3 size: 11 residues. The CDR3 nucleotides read TGTGCCAGCAGTTCCTACACTGAAGCTTTCTTT. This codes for CASSSYTEAFF.

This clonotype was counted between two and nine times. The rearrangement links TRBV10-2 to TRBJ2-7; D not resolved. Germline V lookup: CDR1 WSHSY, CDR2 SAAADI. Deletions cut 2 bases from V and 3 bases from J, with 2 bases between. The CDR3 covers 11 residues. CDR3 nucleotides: TGCGCCAGCAGTGAGGACTACGAGCAGTACTTC. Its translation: CASSEDYEQYF.

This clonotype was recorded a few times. This CDR3 is CSARFGSYNEQFF. The DNA of the CDR3 is TGCAGTGCTAGATTCGGGAGCTACAATGAGCAGTTCTTC. The chain uses TRBV20-1 and TRBJ2-1; a weak D match, TRBD2 (6 bases). Germline V gene lookup returns CDR1 DFQATT and CDR2 SNEGSKA (reference sequence). V lost 2 bases and J lost 3, with 8 bases in between. CDR3 length: 13 residues.